Listed below are T cell receptor beta chains from one sample, sequenced in a study of glioma-infiltrating T cells. TCRdb reprocessed the multiplex PCR reads via MiXCR and lists one record per CDR3 protein. The sample yields approximately 100,000 distinct CDR3 sequences, around 28% seen once. Specimen: glioma tissue, nonneoplastic brain tissue, or PBMCs (not recorded which). The source of these receptors is a human donor with low-grade glioma or glioblastoma, undergoing nonglioma brain surgery, or in good health (not recorded which). The CDR3 runs from the conserved cysteine through the conserved F or W. A D gene is named only where the DNA matches it firmly. For some rows the clone size is stated as once, few or many, or as a class when expanded; others skip it.

len	abundance	d_gene	v_gene	j_gene	CDR3nt	CDR3aa
14	many	TRBD1	TRBV6-1	TRBJ1-6	TGTGCCAGCAGTCTGACAGGGAACGATTCACCCCTCCACTTT	CASSLTGNDSPLHF
16	few	NA	TRBV10-2	TRBJ2-7	TGCGCCAGCAGTGACAGAGGCGCCGGTTGGGATCACGAGCAGTACTTC	CASSDRGAGWDHEQYF
16	few	TRBD1	TRBV4-3	TRBJ1-4	TGCGCCAGCAGACAACGGAGACAGGGACCTAATGAAAAACTGTTTTTT	CASRQRRQGPNEKLFF
14	many	NA	TRBV27	TRBJ1-3	TGTGCCAGCAGTTTTGGAAAGGATGGAAACACCATATATTTT	CASSFGKDGNTIYF
12	once	NA	TRBV10-3	TRBJ1-5	TGTGCCACACGACAGGAAGGGCAGCCCCAGCATTTT	CATRQEGQPQHF
13	NA	TRBD1	TRBV29-1	TRBJ1-1	TGCAGCGGGGGACAGGGGGCTTGGACTGAAGCTTTCTTT	CSGGQGAWTEAFF
15	many	NA	TRBV20-1	TRBJ1-1	TGCAGTGCTAGACCTCGGGGACGCCCGAACACTGAAGCTTTCTTT	CSARPRGRPNTEAFF
16	many	NA	TRBV3-1	TRBJ1-2	TGTGCCAGCAGCCAAGATGGAATCTACGTGCCCTATGGCTACACCTTC	CASSQDGIYVPYGYTF
17	many	TRBD2	TRBV6-2/TRBV6-3	TRBJ2-1	TGTGCCAGCAGCCGACGACTAGCGGGGTCGGTCTACAATGAGCAGTTCTTC	CASSRRLAGSVYNEQFF
11	NA	NA	TRBV5-4	TRBJ2-3	TGTGCCACTAAGTCAGAGGTTACGCAGTATTTT	CATKSEVTQYF
13	many	TRBD2	TRBV20-1	TRBJ2-3	TGCAGTGCTACTAGCGGGGGGCCAGATACGCAGTATTTT	CSATSGGPDTQYF
15	many	TRBD2	TRBV6-2/TRBV6-3	TRBJ2-7	TGTGCCAGCAATTACCCGGGACTAGCAAGGAACGAGCAGTACTTC	CASNYPGLARNEQYF
12	many	NA	TRBV28	TRBJ2-7	TGTGCCAGCAGTTTAGGCAGATACGAGCAGTACTTC	CASSLGRYEQYF
17	many	TRBD2	TRBV6-1	TRBJ2-2	TGTGCCAGCAGAGAACCGCGGGGGGCCGCGAACACCGGGGAGCTGTTTTTT	CASREPRGAANTGELFF
13	many	NA	TRBV7-9	TRBJ2-3	TGTGCCAGCAGCCCCTTATCCGTTGATACGCAGTATTTT	CASSPLSVDTQYF
15	few	NA	TRBV7-3	TRBJ2-5	TGTGCCAGCAGCTCCTCCAATCGTAGGGGAGAGACCCAGTACTTC	CASSSSNRRGETQYF
16	many	TRBD2	TRBV11-1	TRBJ2-3	TGTGCCAGCAGCTTAGGGACTAGGGCGGATACAGATACGCAGTATTTT	CASSLGTRADTDTQYF
16	many	NA	TRBV7-2	TRBJ2-1	TGTGCCAGCAGCTTAACTAGCCCACTAACAGGGAATGAGCAGTTCTTC	CASSLTSPLTGNEQFF
11	NA	NA	TRBV29-1	TRBJ1-4	TGCAGCACCATCCAGGGTGAAAAACTGTTTTTT	CSTIQGEKLFF
18	NA	NA	TRBV28	TRBJ2-6	TGTGCCAGCAGCCCCACCCCCTCGCCCCTCTCTGGGGCCAACGTCCTGACTTTC	CASSPTPSPLSGANVLTF
14	many	NA	TRBV28	TRBJ1-5	TGTGCCAGCAGTTTCCGGGCAGGGACTCAGCCCCAGCATTTT	CASSFRAGTQPQHF
14	many	NA	TRBV3-1	TRBJ1-5	TGTGCCAGCAGCCAAGGGGGAGACAATCAGCCCCAGCATTTT	CASSQGGDNQPQHF
12	NA	NA	TRBV30	TRBJ1-1	TGTGCCTGGAGTTCGTTGGGGACTGAAGCTTTCTTT	CAWSSLGTEAFF
15	few	TRBD1	TRBV5-1	TRBJ2-3	TGCGCCAGCAGCAGCGGACAGGGTTTGTCAGATACGCAGTATTTT	CASSSGQGLSDTQYF
16	few	TRBD1	TRBV19	TRBJ2-5	TGTGCCGCTTCATCGGGACAGTCAGTCAAGGTTGAGACCCAGTACTTC	CAASSGQSVKVETQYF
16	NA	NA	TRBV9	TRBJ1-6	TGTGCCAGCAGCCCCGGGGGGCAGAGTAGGAATTCACCCCTCCACTTT	CASSPGGQSRNSPLHF
16	many	NA	TRBV10-3	TRBJ1-1	TGTGCCATCAGTGAAAAGGGGGTAGGGGCACACACTGAAGCTTTCTTT	CAISEKGVGAHTEAFF
13	many	NA	TRBV7-9	TRBJ1-2	TGTGCCAGCAGCGATAACCTGAACTATGGCTACACCTTC	CASSDNLNYGYTF
13	many	NA	TRBV27	TRBJ2-7	TGTGCCAGCAGTTTAGGCTCGGTGAGCGAGCAGTACTTC	CASSLGSVSEQYF
11	many	NA	TRBV6-1	TRBJ2-1	TGTGCCAGCAGTTATCGCAATGAGCAGTTCTTC	CASSYRNEQFF
15	many	TRBD2	TRBV7-8	TRBJ2-3	TGTGCCAGCAGCTCCAGGACTAGCGGTTCAGATACGCAGTATTTT	CASSSRTSGSDTQYF
13	medium-sized	NA	TRBV24-1	TRBJ1-5	TGTGCCACCAGCATCGGACTAAATCAGCCCCAGCATTTT	CATSIGLNQPQHF
13	NA	NA	TRBV30	TRBJ1-1	TGTGCCTGGATCCCCAGGGAGAACACTGAAGCTTTCTTT	CAWIPRENTEAFF
12	NA	NA	TRBV2	TRBJ2-5	TGTGCCAGCAGGGATGATGAAGAGACCCAGTACTTC	CASRDDEETQYF
13	many	NA	TRBV2	TRBJ2-1	TGTGCCAGCAGGGAAGAAACCGGGCCTCGGTCGTTCTTC	CASREETGPRSFF
14	many	NA	TRBV20-1	TRBJ1-5	TGCAGTGCTAGAGAACAGGGAAGCAATCAGCCCCAGCATTTT	CSAREQGSNQPQHF
12	many	NA	TRBV7-8	TRBJ1-1	TGTGCCAGCAGCTTAAGGGAGGTGGAAGCTTTCTTT	CASSLREVEAFF
14	many	TRBD1	TRBV19	TRBJ1-1	TGTGCCAGTACCCACGGACAGGGTATCACTGAAGCTTTCTTT	CASTHGQGITEAFF
13	NA	NA	TRBV11-2	TRBJ2-5	TGTGCCAGCAGTTTTCAGACTCAAGAGAGCCAGTACTTC	CASSFQTQESQYF
13	many	NA	TRBV12-3/TRBV12-4	TRBJ2-1	TGTGCCAGCAGTCCGTGGGGTAAGGATGAGCAGTTCTTC	CASSPWGKDEQFF
17	many	NA	TRBV7-2	TRBJ2-3	TGTGCCAGCAGCACTTCCTACACAGGACCCGGCACAGATACGCAGTATTTT	CASSTSYTGPGTDTQYF
12	many	NA	TRBV7-6	TRBJ2-7	TGTGCCAGCAGCCCCAGGGGAGACGAGCAGTACTTC	CASSPRGDEQYF
15	NA	TRBD1	TRBV29-1	TRBJ2-7	TGCGGCGTTGGAATTACGACAGGGGTTACGTACGAGCAGTACTTC	CGVGITTGVTYEQYF
14	many	NA	TRBV3-1	TRBJ2-7	TGTGCCAGCAGCCAAGGATTCACCACCTACGAGCAGTACTTC	CASSQGFTTYEQYF
14	NA	TRBD2	TRBV29-1	TRBJ2-3	TGCAGCGTTGAGAAAGCGGGGCGCACAGATACGCAGTATTTT	CSVEKAGRTDTQYF
14	NA	TRBD1	TRBV7-6	TRBJ1-4	TGTGCTAGCAGTCCACAGGGGGGTAATGAAAAACTGTTTTTT	CASSPQGGNEKLFF
15	many	NA	TRBV6-1	TRBJ1-5	TGTGCCAGCACTCCCGCGGCGTCGAGCAATCAGCCCCAGCATTTT	CASTPAASSNQPQHF
11	many	NA	TRBV6-1	TRBJ1-5	TGTGCCAGCGGACTAAATCAGCCCCAGCATTTT	CASGLNQPQHF
13	few	NA	TRBV10-3	TRBJ2-7	TGTGCCACCGCACAACAATCCCGCTACGAGCAGTACTTC	CATAQQSRYEQYF
14	NA	NA	TRBV12-3/TRBV12-4	TRBJ1-1	TGTGCCAGCAGTTTAGATTCCCAAGACACTGAAGCTTTCTTT	CASSLDSQDTEAFF
16	NA	NA	TRBV4-3	TRBJ2-2	TGCGCCAGCACCGAACTATTGGGGGGCAACACCGGGGAGCTGTTTTTT	CASTELLGGNTGELFF
12	many	NA	TRBV4-1	TRBJ1-1	TGTGCCAGCAGCTTAGGACGGACTGAAGCTTTCTTT	CASSLGRTEAFF
16	NA	NA	TRBV19	TRBJ2-3	TGTGCCAGTAGTACCCTGACAGGTTTGGGCACAGATACGCAGTATTTT	CASSTLTGLGTDTQYF